Below are 21 T cell receptor beta chains sequenced from a single sample in a study of blood T cell repertoires in COVID-19 (dated by TCRdb to about 2020). The library was prepared using the immunoSEQ multiplex PCR assay. TCRdb's version of the immuneACCESS table is confined to in-frame rearrangements and falls short of the full clone set. An unresolved V gene accounts for under half of the shortfall where checked; the remainder is of unknown origin. Here the sample has about 46,000 clones; approximately 88% occur a single time. Approximately 11% of the sample belongs to the ten largest clones. The sequenced sample was peripheral blood. The receptor set was obtained from a human donor with active COVID-19. The donor label of this sample is uncertain.

This clone was detected only once. J is TRBJ2-7 and V is TRBV5-4; TRBD1 is a possible D gene (5 bases). Germline CDR1 and CDR2: SGHNT and YYREEE (reference sequence). This CDR3 region has 13 residues. V was trimmed by 0 bases and J by 3 bases, leaving 7 bases between them. This chain's CDR3 is CASSLGGGYEQYF. CDR3 nucleotide sequence: TGTGCCAGCAGCTTGGGGGGCGGCTACGAGCAGTACTTC.

This clone has just a few counts. This chain links TRBV7-2 with TRBJ1-4; D gene unclear. The length of the CDR3 is 16 residues. The V gene's germline CDR1 is SGHTA and CDR2 FQGNSA. V was trimmed by 5 bases and J by 3 bases, leaving 16 bases between them. This CDR3 reads CASSPTWGGANEKLFF. The DNA for the CDR3 is TGTGCCAGCAGCCCGACGTGGGGAGGAGCTAATGAAAAACTGTTTTTT. The variable domain in full, completed from reference TRBV7-2 and TRBJ1-4, reads GAGVSQSPSNKVTEKGKDVELRCDPISGHTALYWYRQSLGQGLEFLIYFQGNSAPDKSGLPSDRFSAERTGGSVSTLTIQRTQQEDSAVYLCASSPTWGGANEKLFFGSGTQLSVL.

The chain carries TRBV6-5 and TRBJ1-1; D remains unclear. Germline CDR1 MNHEY, CDR2 SVGAGI. V was trimmed by 2 bases and J by 1 base, leaving 11 bases between them. The CDR3 runs 15 residues. The CDR3 region has the DNA TGTGCCAGCAGTTACCCGGGGAACAGGAACACTGAAGCTTTCTTT. Translation gives CASSYPGNRNTEAFF.

This clone was counted a single time. The rearrangement links TRBV5-1 to TRBJ2-7, with a tentative D call TRBD1 (7 bases). The length of the CDR3 is 14 residues. Germline assignment: CDR1 SGHRS and CDR2 YFSETQ. V gave up 0 bases and J gave up 4 bases, with 11 bases separating them. CDR3 residues: CASSLGQGGYEQYF. The CDR3 DNA reads TGCGCCAGCAGCTTGGGGCAGGGGGGATACGAGCAGTACTTC.

This chain connects TRBV3-1 (or the pseudogene TRBV3-2) to TRBJ2-7; the D gene is possibly TRBD2 (6 bases). The CDR3 loop spans 13 amino acids. The V gene lost 6 bases and the J gene lost 2 bases, with 11 bases spanning the gap. Per the germline V gene, CDR1 is LGHDT and CDR2 is YNNKEL (reference sequence). The CDR3 sequence: CASSGGRAYEQYF. CDR3 coding DNA: TGTGCCAGCAGTGGGGGGAGAGCCTACGAGCAGTACTTC.

The rearrangement uses TRBV5-6 and TRBJ2-1, with TRBD1 identical over 7 bases. There are 15 residues in the CDR3. The V and J ends lost 4 bases and 7 bases, in that order; junction bases with no gene match: 11. CDR1 SGHDT and CDR2 YYEEEE come from the germline V gene. CDR3 residues: CASSPGGPAVNEQFF. DNA of the CDR3: TGTGCCAGCAGCCCAGGGGGACCCGCCGTGAATGAGCAGTTCTTC.

The chain couples TRBV13 to TRBJ1-1; D ambiguous. The CDR3 spans 11 residues. V dropped 5 bases and J dropped 6 bases, with 7 bases sitting between them. The germline gives CDR1 PRHDT, CDR2 FYEKMQ (reference sequence). The CDR3 spells CASSPGAEAFF. CDR3 bases: TGTGCCAGCAGCCCCGGGGCTGAAGCTTTCTTT.

This chain connects TRBV12-2 to TRBJ2-7; the D call TRBD2 from the table was never checked on the DNA. TRBV12-2 is shown as a pseudogene. CDR3 length: 15 amino acids. Here the CDR3 reads CASRPGLAGVSEQYF. The CDR3 region has the DNA TGTGCAAGTCGCCCAGGACTAGCGGGAGTGAGTGAGCAGTACTTC.

The chain couples TRBV6-6 to TRBJ2-7; D might be TRBD2 (5 bases). The CDR3 has 13 residues. Per the germline V gene, CDR1 is MNHNY and CDR2 is SVGAGI (reference sequence). The ends were cut back, 2 bases at V and 4 bases at J, with 9 bases in the middle. CDR3 bases: TGTGCCAGCAGTTACGGCGGGTTTTACGAGCAGTACTTC. Its protein product is CASSYGGFYEQYF.

In its sample, this clone ranks as large (0.1 to 1%). This rearrangement joins TRBV28 to TRBJ2-2, with D possibly being TRBD1 (6 bases). From germline, CDR1 is MDHEN and CDR2 SYDVKM. The CDR3 contains 13 residues. The V end was cut by 6 bases, the J end by 5 bases, with 10 bases between. CDR3 region: CASSLRGTGELFF. The CDR3, as DNA: TGTGCCAGCAGCCTGAGGGGGACCGGGGAGCTGTTTTTT.

This rearrangement joins TRBV6-5 to TRBJ1-2; 9 positions match TRBD1. The V gene end was trimmed by 7 bases and the J gene end by 5 bases; junction bases not matched to a gene: 11. Germline lookup yields CDR1 MNHEY and CDR2 SVGAGI. The CDR3 covers 15 residues. The CDR3 DNA follows: TGTGCCAGCATCCAAACAGGGGGCGCGGGGTATGGCTACACCTTC. Amino acids: CASIQTGGAGYGYTF.

This clone was picked up one time. V and J are TRBV9 and TRBJ1-1, with 7 bases identical to TRBD1. Germline CDR1 reads SGDLS; CDR2 reads YYNGEE. Trimming took 0 bases from V and 5 from J; bases not matched to a gene: 4. The CDR3 contains 14 residues. CDR3 DNA: TGTGCCAGCAGCGTAGAGGGGGCGGGTACTGAAGCTTTCTTT. Amino acids: CASSVEGAGTEAFF.

The rearrangement joins TRBV21-1 to TRBJ1-4; whether TRBD1, the table's D call, matches the DNA was not checked. TRBV21-1 is deemed a pseudogene. The CDR3 runs to 12 residues. For the CDR3, the DNA is TGTGCCAGCAGCAACAGGCGTAATGGACTGTTTTTT. It specifies CASSNRRNGLFF.

This clone showed up just once. The gene calls are TRBV9 and TRBJ2-2, with 11 bases that match TRBD2. The CDR3 runs to 16 residues. Trimming removed 2 bases from V and 7 bases from J; junction bases left unmatched: 7. The germline gives CDR1 SGDLS, CDR2 YYNGEE. In DNA form, the CDR3 reads TGTGCCAGCAGCGTTAGCGGGAGGGCCGGGGTCGGGGAGCTGTTTTTT. This gives the protein CASSVSGRAGVGELFF.

This chain uses TRBV5-1 with TRBJ2-3; the D gene is possibly TRBD1 (6 bases). CDR3 length: 14 amino acids. Trimming removed 4 bases from V and 2 bases from J, with 11 bases in between. Germline CDR1 reads SGHRS; CDR2 reads YFSETQ. In DNA form, the CDR3 reads TGCGCCAGCAGCATCGGGACAAACACAGATACGCAGTATTTT. The encoded protein is CASSIGTNTDTQYF.

The chain carries TRBV11-3 and TRBJ2-2, with D maybe TRBD1 (5 bases). This CDR3 is 14 amino acids long. Germline-derived CDR1 and CDR2 are SGHNT and YENEEA. V was trimmed by 3 bases and J by 0 bases, leaving 5 bases between them. The CDR3 is CASSLTANTGELFF. CDR3 nucleotide sequence: TGTGCCAGCAGCTTGACAGCGAACACCGGGGAGCTGTTTTTT.

This sequence joins TRBV6-5 and TRBJ2-3, with no clear D. Germline CDR1 reads MNHEY; CDR2 reads SVGAGI. CDR3 size: 14 residues. V lost 2 bases and J lost 2, with 8 bases in between. CDR3 nucleotide sequence: TGTGCCAGCAGTTACAGCGACTTCACAGATACGCAGTATTTT. Translation: CASSYSDFTDTQYF.

The chain recombines TRBV4-3 with TRBJ2-7, with 10 bases that match TRBD2. Unmatched junction bases numbered 6, after V lost 0 bases and J lost 4 bases. This CDR3 is 16 amino acids long. CDR1 LGHNA and CDR2 YSLEER come from the germline V gene. The CDR3 sequence is CASSQEWGAGGYEQYF. CDR3 nucleotides: TGCGCCAGCAGCCAAGAGTGGGGAGCGGGAGGGTACGAGCAGTACTTC.

The CDR3 sequence is CASSLRQTDTQYF. CDR3 nucleotides: TGTGCCAGCAGTCTCCGACAGACAGATACGCAGTATTTT. This chain uses TRBV12-3 or TRBV12-4 with TRBJ2-3; the D gene is possibly TRBD1 (5 bases). CDR3 length equals 13 residues. Trimming took off 5 bases at V and 3 bases at J, with 9 bases between the two ends.

The rearrangement links TRBV28 to TRBJ1-1; possibly TRBD1 for D (5 bases). The CDR3 loop spans 15 amino acids. V lost 3 bases and J 4 bases, leaving 15 bases between the germline ends. Germline V gene lookup returns CDR1 MDHEN and CDR2 SYDVKM. The CDR3 DNA sequence: TGTGCCAGCAGTTTGATTGGGGCGTCGAGCACTGAAGCTTTCTTT. It codes for CASSLIGASSTEAFF. The variable domain in full, with the rest retrieved from reference TRBV28 and TRBJ1-1, is DVKVTQSSRYLVKRTGEKVFLECVQDMDHENMFWYRQDPGLGLRLIYFSYDVKMKEKGDIPEGYSVSREKKERFSLILESASTNQTSMYLCASSLIGASSTEAFFGQGTRLTVV.

Only one count was recorded for this clone. The chain joins TRBV9 to TRBJ2-5; 8 nucleotides agree with TRBD2. The CDR3 is 14 residues long. CDR1 and CDR2 from the germline V gene are SGDLS and YYNGEE. V dropped 3 bases and J dropped 5; count of bases not matched to a gene: 6. The CDR3 nucleotides read TGTGCCAGCAGCGCCGGACTAGCCGGGGAGACCCAGTACTTC. Residues: CASSAGLAGETQYF.